Shown below are 18 T cell receptor beta chains from a single sample sequenced in a study of cytomegalovirus exposure and HLA in healthy donors (dated by TCRdb to 2017 to 2019). Library creation used the immunoSEQ multiplex PCR assay. For the multiplex PCR, a mixture combining 60 forward primers for TCR Vbeta segments and 13 reverse primers for TCR Jbeta segments was used. Not all clones reach the TCRdb copy of this immuneACCESS table, which keeps in-frame sequences only. Checked studies attribute under half of the gap to unresolved V genes and leave the rest unexplained. The sample profile shows about 190,000 clones; around 83% of them were found once. The ten largest clones represent around 1.6% of the sample. The material sequenced was PBMCs. The receptor source for this set is a man aged 40-55 years in good health and CMV-seropositive.

CDR3 sequence reads: CAISELGGGSMMRDEQFF. In DNA, the CDR3 is TGTGCCATCAGTGAGTTGGGCGGTGGGTCTATGATGCGGGATGAGCAGTTCTTC. The chain joins TRBV10-3 to TRBJ2-1; D perhaps matches TRBD2 (5 bases). The CDR3 is made up of 18 amino acids. Germline CDR1 reads ENHRY; CDR2 reads SYGVKD. V was shortened by 1 base and J by 8 bases, with 24 bases between the two germline ends.

The J gene is TRBJ2-7, the V gene TRBV4-1, with a possible D match to TRBD2 (6 bases). Germline CDR1 MGHRA, CDR2 YSYEKL. This CDR3 comprises 15 residues. The V end lost 1 base, the J end lost 7 bases, and 17 bases lay between the germline ends. This chain's CDR3 is CASSQVHPGEREQYF. The CDR3 region has the DNA TGCGCCAGCAGCCAAGTCCACCCGGGAGAGAGGGAGCAGTACTTC.

The V and J genes are TRBV6-6 and TRBJ2-7; possible D gene TRBD1, 5 bases. Germline V lookup: CDR1 MNHNY, CDR2 SVGAGI (reference sequence). The CDR3 is 13 residues long. The V and J ends lost 5 bases and 5 bases respectively, with 13 bases between them. In DNA, the CDR3 is TGTGCCAGCAGTGGGGCCATACACCACGAGCAGTACTTC. Protein sequence: CASSGAIHHEQYF.

The rearrangement links TRBV7-2 to TRBJ2-3; TRBD2 agrees at 10 bases. Germline loops: CDR1 SGHTA, CDR2 FQGNSA. The CDR3 spans 15 residues. J was trimmed by 3 bases and V by 3 bases; bases with no gene match: 3. The CDR3 coding sequence is TGTGCCAGCAGCTTGAGCGGGAGGGCAACAGATACGCAGTATTTT. It yields the protein CASSLSGRATDTQYF.

The genes are TRBV28 and TRBJ2-5; possible D gene TRBD2, 6 bases. The CDR3 runs 14 residues. V gave up 5 bases and J gave up 0 bases, with 10 bases separating them. Germline V gives CDR1 MDHEN, CDR2 SYDVKM. In nucleotides, the CDR3 is TGTGCCAGCAGTCTAGGGACTCACCAAGAGACCCAGTACTTC. This sequence encodes CASSLGTHQETQYF.

The chain has TRBV5-4 and TRBJ1-3; possibly TRBD1 for D (6 bases). The length of the CDR3 is 16 residues. The germline V gene encodes CDR1 SGHNT and CDR2 YYREEE (reference sequence). Trimming cost V 3 bases and J 6 bases, with 19 bases left between them. CDR3: CASSSMTGQQKNTIYF. The CDR3 nucleotides are TGTGCCAGCAGCTCAATGACCGGACAGCAAAAAAACACCATATATTTT.

The gene calls are TRBV11-2 and TRBJ1-4; TRBD1 agrees at 11 bases. The CDR3 sequence is 14 residues long. Looked up from germline, CDR1 is SGHAT and CDR2 is FQNNGV. Trimming took 5 bases from V and 7 from J; bases not matched to a gene: 3. In nucleotides, the CDR3 is TGTGCCAGCAGCCAAGGACAGGGGGCTGAAAAACTGTTTTTT. Its translation: CASSQGQGAEKLFF.

The chain recombines TRBV5-6 with TRBJ2-1; no firm D call. This CDR3 is built from 11 residues. V was cut by 2 bases and J by 8 bases, with 5 bases left in between. Germline V gene sequence: CDR1 SGHDT, CDR2 YYEEEE. The CDR3 nucleotides read TGTGCCAGCAGCTTCGAGTATGAGCAGTTCTTC. Protein: CASSFEYEQFF.

This clone has only a few counts. The chain carries TRBV29-1 and TRBJ1-2; 8 nucleotides align to TRBD1. The CDR3 is made up of 13 amino acids. The junction had 5 bases not matched to a gene; V was cut back by 6 bases and J by 2 bases. The germline V gene encodes CDR1 SQVTM and CDR2 ANQGSEA. The CDR3: CSVGQGTNYGYTF. In nucleotides, the CDR3 is TGCAGCGTCGGACAGGGAACCAACTATGGCTACACCTTC.

The chain joins TRBV5-6 to TRBJ2-3; no clear D gene. Trimming left V 0 bases short and J 0 bases short, with 8 bases between. The CDR3 consists of 15 residues. The germline V gene has CDR1 SGHDT and CDR2 YYEEEE. The CDR3: CASSLVSRSTDTQYF. The CDR3 DNA sequence: TGTGCCAGCAGCTTGGTTTCGCGCAGCACAGATACGCAGTATTTT. The whole variable domain, remainder taken from reference TRBV5-6 and TRBJ2-3, is DAGVTQSPTHLIKTRGQQVTLRCSPKSGHDTVSWYQQALGQGPQFIFQYYEEEERQRGNFPDRFSGHQFPNYSSELNVNALLLGDSALYLCASSLVSRSTDTQYFGPGTRLTVL.

This clone was seen a single time. The rearrangement links TRBV29-1 to TRBJ1-3; D unclear. V lost 3 bases, J lost 0 bases, and 3 bases lay in between. The CDR3 loop spans 12 amino acids. Germline loops: CDR1 SQVTM, CDR2 ANQGSEA. The CDR3 nucleotides read TGCAGCGTTGAGAGCTCTGGAAACACCATATATTTT. Its translation: CSVESSGNTIYF.

The chain carries TRBV4-3 and TRBJ2-5, with a possible D match to TRBD2 (5 bases). The J call may be incorrect, as the DNA end agrees better with TRBJ2-7. Germline values: CDR1 LGHNA, CDR2 YSLEER. This CDR3 has 15 amino acids. The CDR3 nucleotides read TGCGCCAGCAGCCAAGATCGGGGTAGCATCTACGAGCAGTACTTC. Translated: CASSQDRGSIYEQYF.

The chain carries TRBV5-5 and TRBJ1-1, with 10 bases matching TRBD1. V was clipped by 0 bases and J by 4 bases; unmatched bases: 3. Germline assignment: CDR1 SGHKS and CDR2 YYEKEE (reference sequence). This CDR3 spans 15 amino acids. CDR3 in amino acids: CASSLEGTGVTEAFF. The DNA for the CDR3 is TGTGCCAGCAGCTTGGAAGGGACAGGGGTCACTGAAGCTTTCTTT. Full variable domain (remainder filled in from reference TRBV5-5 and TRBJ1-1): DAGVTQSPTHLIKTRGQQVTLRCSPISGHKSVSWYQQVLGQGPQFIFQYYEKEERGRGNFPDRFSARQFPNYSSELNVNALLLGDSALYLCASSLEGTGVTEAFFGQGTRLTVV.

The chain has TRBV5-4 and TRBJ2-7; 12 bases match TRBD2. The junction had 0 bases not matched to a gene; V was cut back by 0 bases and J by 2 bases. The CDR3 has 15 amino acids. Germline V gives CDR1 SGHNT, CDR2 YYREEE (reference sequence). The CDR3 DNA follows: TGTGCCAGCAGCTTGGCTAGCGGGAGGGCCTACGAGCAGTACTTC. Amino acid sequence: CASSLASGRAYEQYF.

The chain joins TRBV9 to TRBJ2-3, with TRBD2 matching 11 bases. CDR3 length: 15 amino acids. Trimming took 2 bases from V and 5 from J; bases not matched to a gene: 4. Germline values: CDR1 SGDLS, CDR2 YYNGEE. CDR3 in DNA: TGTGCCAGCAGCGTGAGTAGCGGGAGGGGAGATACGCAGTATTTT. This translates into CASSVSSGRGDTQYF.

This clone is a singleton in its sample. This chain uses TRBV19 with TRBJ2-1; D might be TRBD2 (5 bases). Germline assignment: CDR1 LNHDA and CDR2 SQIVND (reference sequence). V was pared by 2 bases and J by 2 bases, with 10 bases between. The CDR3 consists of 15 residues. The CDR3: CASSISGYTYNEQFF. DNA of the CDR3: TGTGCCAGTAGTATAAGCGGATACACCTACAATGAGCAGTTCTTC.

This chain uses TRBV19 with TRBJ2-3, with D possibly being TRBD1 (6 bases). V dropped 4 bases and J dropped 2 bases, with 19 bases sitting between them. CDR3 size: 17 residues. Germline assignment: CDR1 LNHDA and CDR2 SQIVND (reference sequence). This chain's CDR3 is CASSTEPPGQITDTQYF. The DNA of the CDR3 is TGTGCCAGTAGTACCGAGCCGCCGGGACAAATCACAGATACGCAGTATTTT.

The V and J genes are TRBV16 and TRBJ2-7, with 9 nucleotides matching TRBD1. The CDR3 consists of 14 residues. CDR1 is KGHSY, CDR2 FQNENV, per germline. V was clipped by 5 bases and J by 2 bases; unmatched bases: 4. Here the CDR3 reads CASSSQGAAYEQYF. CDR3 nucleotide sequence: TGTGCCAGCAGCTCACAGGGGGCGGCCTACGAGCAGTACTTC.